One sample yielded the 5 T cell receptor beta chains listed below, sequenced in a study of shared clonotypes between healthy human individuals. Clones were read by immunoSEQ multiplex PCR, and TCRdb kept only the in-frame ones, dropping some. The sample lists fewer than 3 million clones, 85% to 95% occurring once. Sequenced input: naive CD4+ T cells from PBMCs. The subset was: CD45RA+ positively selected. These receptors originate from a man between 18 and 35 years old in good health. Some clones in this sample may be carry-over from other donors' samples.

The chain combines TRBV30 with TRBJ2-3, with 8 positions matching TRBD2. The CDR3 has 17 residues. Per the germline V gene, CDR1 is GTSNPN and CDR2 is SVGIG (reference sequence). V trimming: 0 bases; J trimming: 3 bases; junction bases outside the gene matches: 11. CDR3 in DNA: TGTGCCTGGAGTGTGAAAGGAGAGCGGGAGAGGACAGATACGCAGTATTTT. Residues: CAWSVKGERERTDTQYF.

V usage is TRBV30 and J usage is TRBJ1-4; D unresolved. The V gene lost 1 base and the J gene lost 8 bases, with 14 bases spanning the gap. The length of the CDR3 is 14 residues. The germline V gene has CDR1 GTSNPN and CDR2 SVGIG (reference sequence). CDR3 coding DNA: TGTGCCTGGAGTGGTCTTCTAGCGGGCGAAAAACTGTTTTTT. This translates into CAWSGLLAGEKLFF. Looking up the rest from reference TRBV30 and TRBJ1-4 gives the full variable domain: SQTIHQWPATLVQPVGSPLSLECTVEGTSNPNLYWYRQAAGRGLQLLFYSVGIGQISSEVPQNLSASRPQDRQFILSSKKLLLSDSGFYLCAWSGLLAGEKLFFGSGTQLSVL.

In regard to this clone: Within the sample, other DNA sequences also encode this same CDR3. J is TRBJ2-7 and V is TRBV4-1; 14 bases line up with TRBD2. The CDR3 loop spans 15 amino acids. V lost 3 bases and J lost 4; bases outside the gene matches: 2. In germline, CDR1 is MGHRA, CDR2 YSYEKL. In DNA form, the CDR3 reads TGCGCCAGCAGCCAGGGACTAGCGGGAGTTTACGAGCAGTACTTC. This sequence encodes CASSQGLAGVYEQYF.

V gene TRBV18 combines with J gene TRBJ1-2; 7 positions agree with TRBD1. Germline V CDR1 and CDR2: KGHSH, LQKENI. CDR3 length: 15 residues. J gave up 8 bases and V 3 bases, and 12 bases lay outside the gene matches. The CDR3 here is CASSPPPTGRDGYTF. CDR3 nucleotides: TGTGCCAGCTCACCTCCACCGACAGGGAGGGACGGCTACACCTTC.

The V call is TRBV12-5, the J call TRBJ2-3; the D gene could be TRBD1 or TRBD2 (5 bases each). In germline, CDR1 is LGHNT, CDR2 FRNRAP. Trimming stripped 0 bases from V and 0 bases from J, with 16 bases between. This CDR3 has 18 residues. In nucleotides, the CDR3 is TGTGCTAGTGGTTTGGTACTGACAGCGGACGCTAGCACAGATACGCAGTATTTT. Translated, it gives CASGLVLTADASTDTQYF.